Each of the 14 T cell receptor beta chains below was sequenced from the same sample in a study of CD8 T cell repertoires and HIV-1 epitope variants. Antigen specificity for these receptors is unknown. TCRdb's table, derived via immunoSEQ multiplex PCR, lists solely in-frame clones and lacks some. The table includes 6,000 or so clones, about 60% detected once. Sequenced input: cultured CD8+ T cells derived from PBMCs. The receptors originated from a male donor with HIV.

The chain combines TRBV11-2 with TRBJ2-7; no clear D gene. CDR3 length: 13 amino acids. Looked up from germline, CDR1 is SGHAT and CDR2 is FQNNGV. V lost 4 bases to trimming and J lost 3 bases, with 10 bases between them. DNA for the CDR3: TGTGCCAGCAGCTCCTCGGACGGCTACGAGCAGTACTTC. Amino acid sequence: CASSSSDGYEQYF.

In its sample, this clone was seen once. The CDR3 DNA follows: TGTGCCAGCAGCTCCCGGGCGGGGGCTGAGCAGTACTTC. The encoded protein is CASSSRAGAEQYF. The V call is TRBV11-2, the J call TRBJ2-7; tentatively, D is TRBD2 (7 bases). CDR3 length: 13 amino acids. The ends were cut back, 4 bases at V and 7 bases at J, with 14 bases in the middle. CDR1 is SGHAT, CDR2 FQNNGV, per germline.

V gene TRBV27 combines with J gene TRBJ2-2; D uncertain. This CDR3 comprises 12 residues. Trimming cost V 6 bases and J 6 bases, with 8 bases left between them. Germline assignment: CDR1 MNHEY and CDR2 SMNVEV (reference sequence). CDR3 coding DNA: TGTGCCAGCAGGGGCGCCCCCGGGGAGCTGTTTTTT. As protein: CASRGAPGELFF.

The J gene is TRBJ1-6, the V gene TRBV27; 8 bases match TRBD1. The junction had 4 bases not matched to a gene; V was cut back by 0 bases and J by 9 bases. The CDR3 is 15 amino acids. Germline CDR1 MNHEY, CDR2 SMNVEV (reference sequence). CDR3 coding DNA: TGTGCCAGCAGTTTATCGGCAGGGGGCCCTTCACCCCTCCACTTT. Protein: CASSLSAGGPSPLHF.

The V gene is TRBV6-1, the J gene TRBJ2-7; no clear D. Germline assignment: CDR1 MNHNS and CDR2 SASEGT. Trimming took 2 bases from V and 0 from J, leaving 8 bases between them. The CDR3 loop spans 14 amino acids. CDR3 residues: CASSEIVSSYEQYF. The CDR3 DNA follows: TGTGCCAGCAGTGAAATAGTAAGCTCCTACGAGCAGTACTTC.

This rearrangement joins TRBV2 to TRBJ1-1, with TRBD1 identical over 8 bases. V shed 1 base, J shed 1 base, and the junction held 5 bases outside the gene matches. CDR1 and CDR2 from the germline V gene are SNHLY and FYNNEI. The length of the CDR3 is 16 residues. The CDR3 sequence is CASSEELQGGNTEAFF. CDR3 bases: TGTGCCAGCAGTGAAGAGCTACAGGGGGGGAACACTGAAGCTTTCTTT.

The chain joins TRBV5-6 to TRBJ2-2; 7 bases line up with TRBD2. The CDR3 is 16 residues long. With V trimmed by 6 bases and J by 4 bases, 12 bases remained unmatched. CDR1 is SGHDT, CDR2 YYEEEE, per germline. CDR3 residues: CASTPLGGPVTGELFF. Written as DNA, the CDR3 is TGTGCCAGCACCCCCCTGGGAGGGCCCGTCACCGGGGAGCTGTTTTTT.

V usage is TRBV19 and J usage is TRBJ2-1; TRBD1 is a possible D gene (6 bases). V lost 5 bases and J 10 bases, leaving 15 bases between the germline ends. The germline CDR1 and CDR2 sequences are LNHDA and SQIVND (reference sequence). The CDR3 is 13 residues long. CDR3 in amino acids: CASSATGFGEQFF. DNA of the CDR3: TGTGCCAGTAGTGCGACAGGCTTTGGGGAGCAGTTCTTC.

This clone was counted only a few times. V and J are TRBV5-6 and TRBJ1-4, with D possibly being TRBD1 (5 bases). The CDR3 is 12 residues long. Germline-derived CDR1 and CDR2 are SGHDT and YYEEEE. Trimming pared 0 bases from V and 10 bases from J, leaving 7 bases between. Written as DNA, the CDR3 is TGTGCCAGCAGCTTGGGAGGGGCAAAACTGTTTTTT. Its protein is CASSLGGAKLFF.

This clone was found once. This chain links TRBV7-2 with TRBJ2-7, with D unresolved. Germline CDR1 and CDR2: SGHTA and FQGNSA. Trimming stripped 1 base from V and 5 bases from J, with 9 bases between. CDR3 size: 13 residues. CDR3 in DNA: TGTGCCAGCAGCTTAGGTGGAGAGAACGAGCAGTACTTC. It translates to CASSLGGENEQYF.

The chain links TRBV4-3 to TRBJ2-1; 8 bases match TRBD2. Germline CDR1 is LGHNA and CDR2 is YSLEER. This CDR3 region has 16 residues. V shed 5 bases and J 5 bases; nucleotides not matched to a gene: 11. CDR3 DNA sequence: TGCGCCAGCAGCGCCTACTCGGGGGGGCCCGACAATGAGCAGTTCTTC. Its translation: CASSAYSGGPDNEQFF.

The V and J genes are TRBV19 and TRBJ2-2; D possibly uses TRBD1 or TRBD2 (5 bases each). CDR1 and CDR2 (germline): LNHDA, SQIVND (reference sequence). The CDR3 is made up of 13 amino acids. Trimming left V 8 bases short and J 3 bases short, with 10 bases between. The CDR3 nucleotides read TGTGCCAGTGGGTGGGGGTACACCGGGGAGCTGTTTTTT. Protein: CASGWGYTGELFF.

This CDR3 is CASSVWTTGAEEGYTF. CDR3 sequence (DNA): TGTGCCAGCAGCGTATGGACGACGGGGGCAGAGGAAGGCTACACCTTC. The V and J genes are TRBV9 and TRBJ1-2; TRBD1 might be the D (6 bases). The CDR3 is 16 residues long. V lost 1 base and J 8 bases, leaving 21 bases between the germline ends. CDR1 and CDR2 (germline): SGDLS, YYNGEE.

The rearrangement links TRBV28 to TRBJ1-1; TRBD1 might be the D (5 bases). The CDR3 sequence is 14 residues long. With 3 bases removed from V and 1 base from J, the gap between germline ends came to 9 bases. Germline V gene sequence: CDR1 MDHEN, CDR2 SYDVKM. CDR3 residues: CASSFVGGNTEAFF. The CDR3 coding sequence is TGTGCCAGCAGTTTCGTCGGGGGGAACACTGAAGCTTTCTTT.